These 20 T cell receptor beta chains originate from one sample sequenced in a study of vaccination effects on CD4 cells after COVID-19. The ViraFEST assay expanded antigen-specific CD4+ T cells with viral peptide pools before sequencing. It was after roughly 11 days of culture that CD4+ T cells were isolated. Participants each got two BNT162b2 or mRNA-1273 vaccine doses. Produced via immunoSEQ multiplex PCR; TCRdb's table is partial and in-frame only. The data hold about 32,000 clones, with approximately 76% observed a single time. Antigen specificity for these receptors is unknown. The sequencing used CD4+ T cells from PBMCs cultured with HCoV-229E spike peptides, collected after COVID-19 vaccination. The receptors here all came from a human donor who received a COVID-19 vaccine.

This chain links TRBV4-1 with TRBJ2-7, with TRBD2 as a possible D gene (6 bases). Germline V gene sequence: CDR1 MGHRA, CDR2 YSYEKL. The CDR3 has 15 amino acids. V was trimmed by 1 base and J by 7 bases, leaving 17 bases between them. CDR3 in amino acids: CASSQGSGVGGEQYF. The CDR3 bases are TGCGCCAGCAGCCAAGGTAGCGGTGTAGGAGGAGAGCAGTACTTC.

This clone was counted once. J is TRBJ2-1 and V is TRBV7-2; no firm D call. Germline CDR1 SGHTA, CDR2 FQGNSA. Deletions cut 3 bases from V and 9 bases from J, with 12 bases between. CDR3 length equals 13 residues. The CDR3 loop reads CASSLRRESEQFF. Written as DNA, the CDR3 is TGTGCCAGCAGCTTGAGACGAGAAAGTGAGCAGTTCTTC.

The chain is built from TRBV18 and TRBJ2-7, with 8 positions matching TRBD1. This CDR3 comprises 15 residues. Losses at the gene ends were 1 base for V and 2 bases for J; bases not matched to a gene: 4. Per germline, CDR1 KGHSH and CDR2 LQKENI. The CDR3 nucleotides read TGTGCCAGCTCACCACGGGGACAGGTTCCCTACGAGCAGTACTTC. Translation gives CASSPRGQVPYEQYF.

V and J are TRBV6-1 and TRBJ1-2; TRBD1 agrees at 12 bases. Trimming took 3 bases from V and 4 from J; bases not matched to a gene: 3. The CDR3 is made up of 15 amino acids. Looked up from germline, CDR1 is MNHNS and CDR2 is SASEGT. This chain's CDR3 is CASSEGTGGAYGYTF. In nucleotides, the CDR3 is TGTGCCAGCAGTGAGGGGACAGGGGGCGCCTATGGCTACACCTTC.

J is TRBJ2-3 and V is TRBV11-2; D is unresolved. CDR1 is SGHAT and CDR2 is FQNNGV in the germline V gene. This CDR3 is 11 amino acids long. Trimming pared 4 bases from V and 3 bases from J, leaving 2 bases between. The CDR3 loop is CASSYTDTQYF. CDR3 coding DNA: TGTGCCAGCAGCTATACAGATACGCAGTATTTT.

DNA for the CDR3: TGCAGCGTTGTTGGTGCGGGATCAAATGAGCAGTTCTTC. It encodes CSVVGAGSNEQFF. The chain recombines TRBV29-1 with TRBJ2-1, with TRBD2 as a possible D gene (6 bases). The CDR3 is 13 residues long. V lost 4 bases and J 7 bases, leaving 14 bases between the germline ends. Germline V gene data show CDR1 as SQVTM and CDR2 as ANQGSEA.

The chain joins TRBV5-6 to TRBJ2-1, with a weak D call TRBD2 (6 bases). The CDR3 totals 17 residues. Germline-derived CDR1 and CDR2 are SGHDT and YYEEEE. Trimming shortened V by 1 base and J by 10 bases, and 24 bases separated the two germline ends. For the CDR3, the DNA is TGTGCCAGCAGCTTGTTGGGAGTGGGGCAGCGGGTAGGGGAGCAGTTCTTC. Its translation is CASSLLGVGQRVGEQFF. Full variable domain (outside the CDR3, taken from reference TRBV5-6 and TRBJ2-1): DAGVTQSPTHLIKTRGQQVTLRCSPKSGHDTVSWYQQALGQGPQFIFQYYEEEERQRGNFPDRFSGHQFPNYSSELNVNALLLGDSALYLCASSLLGVGQRVGEQFFGPGTRLTVL.

J is TRBJ2-3 and V is TRBV30, with TRBD1 as a possible D gene (5 bases). This CDR3 is built from 14 residues. Germline V CDR1 and CDR2: GTSNPN, SVGIG (reference sequence). Trimming shortened V by 3 bases and J by 0 bases, and 10 bases separated the two germline ends. The CDR3, as DNA: TGTGCCTGGAGGGGGCCTGTCAGCACAGATACGCAGTATTTT. Its translation is CAWRGPVSTDTQYF. The whole variable domain, filled in from reference TRBV30 and TRBJ2-3, reads SQTIHQWPATLVQPVGSPLSLECTVEGTSNPNLYWYRQAAGRGLQLLFYSVGIGQISSEVPQNLSASRPQDRQFILSSKKLLLSDSGFYLCAWRGPVSTDTQYFGPGTRLTVL.

A word on this clone: Other DNA sequences from this sample encode an identical CDR3 as well. The chain combines TRBV6-4 with TRBJ2-3; 16 nucleotides match TRBD2. Per germline, CDR1 MRHNA and CDR2 SNTAGT. The ends lost 2 bases at V and 4 bases at J; junction bases unmatched: 0. The CDR3 extends over 16 amino acids. CDR3 protein: CASSDGTSGGADTQYF. The CDR3 region has the DNA TGTGCCAGCAGTGACGGGACTAGCGGGGGGGCAGATACGCAGTATTTT.

The chain has TRBV10-3 and TRBJ2-5; D is perhaps TRBD2 (6 bases). With 10 bases removed from V and 3 bases from J, the gap between germline ends came to 12 bases. This CDR3 is 12 amino acids long. CDR1 is ENHRY and CDR2 is SYGVKD in the germline V gene. The CDR3 reads CATRTTKETQYF. The CDR3 nucleotides read TGTGCCACCAGGACTACCAAAGAGACCCAGTACTTC.

This clone was picked up a small number of times. The chain employs TRBV19 and TRBJ1-1; D is possibly TRBD1 (6 bases). CDR3 length: 13 residues. The V end lost 8 bases, the J end lost 1 base, and 11 bases lay between the germline ends. CDR1 is LNHDA and CDR2 is SQIVND in the germline V gene (reference sequence). In nucleotides, the CDR3 is TGTGCCAGTGGAACGACAGGGAACACTGAAGCTTTCTTT. Translating it yields CASGTTGNTEAFF.

This chain uses TRBV7-9 with TRBJ2-1; D gene unclear. The length of the CDR3 is 15 residues. Germline CDR1 is SEHNR and CDR2 is FQNEAQ (reference sequence). Trimming stripped 2 bases from V and 6 bases from J, with 14 bases between. The CDR3 nucleotides read TGTGCCAGCAGCTTACCGGGCAGCACGTTCAATGAGCAGTTCTTC. This gives the protein CASSLPGSTFNEQFF.

The genes are TRBV3-1 (or the pseudogene TRBV3-2) and TRBJ1-4; the D gene is possibly TRBD1 (5 bases). The germline V and J ends were trimmed by 3 bases and 10 bases, with 12 bases remaining between them. From germline, CDR1 is LGHDT and CDR2 YNNKEL (reference sequence). This CDR3 is built from 13 residues. The CDR3 spells CASSHTGSLKLFF. The DNA for the CDR3 is TGTGCCAGCAGCCACACAGGATCTTTAAAACTGTTTTTT.

This clone was detected a few times. This chain links TRBV9 with TRBJ2-2; D tentatively fits TRBD1 or TRBD2 (5 bases each). The length of the CDR3 is 15 residues. Between the trimmed V and J ends, which lost 7 bases and 1 base, there was a span of 14 bases. Germline V gene data show CDR1 as SGDLS and CDR2 as YYNGEE. This CDR3 reads CASSIGTVNTGELFF. The DNA for the CDR3 is TGTGCCAGCTCTATTGGGACGGTGAACACCGGGGAGCTGTTTTTT. The full variable domain, its missing parts supplied by reference TRBV9 and TRBJ2-2, is DSGVTQTPKHLITATGQRVTLRCSPRSGDLSVYWYQQSLDQGLQFLIQYYNGEERAKGNILERFSAQQFPDLHSELNLSSLELGDSALYFCASSIGTVNTGELFFGEGSRLTVL.

This chain links TRBV7-2 with TRBJ2-5, with 8 bases fitting TRBD2. Germline V gene data show CDR1 as SGHTA and CDR2 as FQGNSA. This CDR3 has 15 residues. Trimming removed 5 bases from V and 4 bases from J; junction bases left unmatched: 9. This chain's CDR3 is CASSLGLARGETQYF. CDR3 bases: TGTGCCAGCAGCCTCGGACTAGCTAGAGGAGAGACCCAGTACTTC.

The chain employs TRBV29-1 and TRBJ2-4, with 9 bases that match TRBD1. Germline CDR1 SQVTM, CDR2 ANQGSEA. This CDR3 region has 13 residues. The ends lost 7 bases at V and 9 bases at J; junction bases unmatched: 10. The CDR3 sequence is CSAARTGDAIQYF. CDR3 DNA: TGCAGCGCCGCCCGGACAGGGGACGCCATTCAGTACTTC. The full variable domain, in which reference TRBV29-1 and TRBJ2-4 provide the parts outside the CDR3, is SAVISQKPSRDICQRGTSLTIQCQVDSQVTMMFWYRQQPGQSLTLIATANQGSEATYESGFVIDKFPISRPNLTFSTLTVSNMSPEDSSIYLCSAARTGDAIQYFGAGTRLSVL.

The chain uses TRBV7-9 and TRBJ2-7; TRBD1 agrees at 8 bases. Trimming cost V 5 bases and J 3 bases; bases outside gene matches: 3. CDR1 SEHNR and CDR2 FQNEAQ come from the germline V gene (reference sequence). The CDR3 length is 13 residues. CDR3 region: CASSPDRGYEQYF. CDR3 DNA sequence: TGTGCCAGCAGCCCTGACAGGGGCTACGAGCAGTACTTC.

This sequence joins TRBV3-1 (or the pseudogene TRBV3-2) and TRBJ2-5, with D perhaps matching TRBD2 (5 bases). The CDR3 spans 15 residues. CDR1 is LGHDT and CDR2 is YNNKEL in the germline V gene (reference sequence). The germline V and J ends were trimmed by 3 bases and 5 bases, with 16 bases remaining between them. The CDR3 loop reads CASSQTRGSGETQYF. Here the CDR3 DNA reads TGTGCCAGCAGCCAGACACGGGGTTCGGGGGAGACCCAGTACTTC.

V and J are TRBV9 and TRBJ1-2; D ambiguous. The CDR3 loop spans 11 amino acids. Trimming stripped 3 bases from V and 2 bases from J, with 2 bases between. Germline CDR1 is SGDLS and CDR2 is YYNGEE. In nucleotides, the CDR3 is TGTGCCAGCAGCGCCAACTATGGCTACACCTTC. Translation gives CASSANYGYTF.

V usage is TRBV4-1 and J usage is TRBJ2-5, with D unresolved. Per the germline V gene, CDR1 is MGHRA and CDR2 is YSYEKL. With 3 bases removed from V and 2 bases from J, the gap between germline ends came to 7 bases. This CDR3 region has 13 residues. CDR3 nucleotides: TGCGCCAGCAGCCAGTCCGGACAAGAGACCCAGTACTTC. Protein: CASSQSGQETQYF.